Shown below are 10 T cell receptor beta chains from a single sample sequenced in a study of control samples from healthy donors and cancer patients. Some clones are missing from TCRdb's copy, which holds only in-frame ones; the method was immunoSEQ multiplex PCR. Of almost 95,000 clones in the sample, 90% were seen once. Input material: blood. Source of these receptors: a woman younger than 35 in good health.

The chain employs TRBV4-1 and TRBJ2-1, with TRBD1 identical over 7 bases. Germline loops: CDR1 MGHRA, CDR2 YSYEKL. Trimming took 1 base from V and 3 from J; bases not matched to a gene: 3. There are 15 residues in the CDR3. Here the CDR3 reads CASSQGRGYYNEQFF. DNA of the CDR3: TGCGCCAGCAGCCAAGGCAGGGGGTACTACAATGAGCAGTTCTTC.

The V gene is TRBV5-6, the J gene TRBJ1-1; D ambiguous. CDR1 is SGHDT, CDR2 YYEEEE, per germline. The CDR3 consists of 13 residues. Trimming left V 0 bases short and J 4 bases short, with 7 bases between. The CDR3 loop is CASSLGASTEAFF. In nucleotides, the CDR3 is TGTGCCAGCAGCTTGGGGGCGAGCACTGAAGCTTTCTTT.

This clone was seen just once. The V and J genes are TRBV2 and TRBJ1-1, with D unresolved. The CDR3 has 14 amino acids. Per the germline V gene, CDR1 is SNHLY and CDR2 is FYNNEI. Deletions cut 4 bases from V and 1 base from J, with 10 bases between. CDR3 residues: CASSAHAENTEAFF. As DNA, the CDR3 is TGTGCCAGCAGTGCTCATGCTGAGAACACTGAAGCTTTCTTT.

For this clone: The same CDR3 arises from other DNA sequences in this sample as well. This sequence joins TRBV6-6 and TRBJ2-2, with 11 bases identical to TRBD2. The germline V gene has CDR1 MNHNY and CDR2 SVGAGI (reference sequence). The V gene end was trimmed by 2 bases and the J gene end by 7 bases; junction bases not matched to a gene: 6. The CDR3 totals 16 residues. In DNA, the CDR3 is TGTGCCAGCAGTTACCTAGCGGGGGGAGGGGGCGGGGAGCTGTTTTTT. Translating gives CASSYLAGGGGGELFF.

The CDR3: CASSQDRGDWQYF. The DNA for the CDR3 is TGTGCCAGCAGCCAAGATAGGGGAGATTGGCAGTACTTC. This chain joins TRBV3-1 (or the pseudogene TRBV3-2) and TRBJ2-7; D possibly matches TRBD1 or TRBD2 (5 bases each). The CDR3 extends over 13 amino acids. The ends were cut back, 0 bases at V and 9 bases at J, with 12 bases in the middle. Germline-derived CDR1 and CDR2 are LGHDT and YNNKEL (reference sequence).

This chain joins TRBV5-8 and TRBJ1-1; D might be TRBD1 (6 bases). V gave up 4 bases and J gave up 3 bases, with 19 bases separating them. Germline CDR1 and CDR2: SGHTS and YDEGEE. This CDR3 has 16 residues. In DNA form, the CDR3 reads TGTGCCAGCAGCGTCGGCTGGGGGGGCTTCGACACTGAAGCTTTCTTT. Translation: CASSVGWGGFDTEAFF.

This clone was found a few times. V gene TRBV18 combines with J gene TRBJ1-5, with D perhaps matching TRBD1 (5 bases). Germline V lookup: CDR1 KGHSH, CDR2 LQKENI. The CDR3 runs to 14 residues. Trimming took 2 bases from V and 6 from J, leaving 11 bases between them. Here the CDR3 DNA reads TGTGCCAGCTCACCAGTGGGGGTAGGTCAGCCCCAGCATTTT. Translating it yields CASSPVGVGQPQHF.

The gene calls are TRBV9 and TRBJ1-2; weak D call: TRBD1 (5 bases). The V end lost 0 bases, the J end lost 10 bases, and 7 bases lay between the germline ends. The length of the CDR3 is 11 residues. Per germline, CDR1 SGDLS and CDR2 YYNGEE. The CDR3 nucleotides are TGTGCCAGCAGCGTAGAGGGGTTCTACACCTTC. The encoded protein is CASSVEGFYTF.

The chain couples TRBV6-5 to TRBJ1-1, with unresolved D. The CDR3 totals 15 residues. V lost 5 bases and J lost 5, with 18 bases in between. Germline V gene data show CDR1 as MNHEY and CDR2 as SVGAGI. The CDR3 DNA follows: TGTGCCAGCAGTCTTCTAAACTTATTGAGGACTGAAGCTTTCTTT. Protein: CASSLLNLLRTEAFF.

The chain uses TRBV4-1 and TRBJ1-2; 9 bases are a match to TRBD1. Trimming at V came to 2 bases and at J to 8 bases, leaving 9 bases not matched to a gene. The CDR3 is made up of 15 amino acids. Per the germline V gene, CDR1 is MGHRA and CDR2 is YSYEKL. This chain's CDR3 is CASSQPGQGREGYTF. In nucleotides, the CDR3 is TGCGCCAGCAGCCAACCGGGACAGGGTAGGGAGGGCTACACCTTC.